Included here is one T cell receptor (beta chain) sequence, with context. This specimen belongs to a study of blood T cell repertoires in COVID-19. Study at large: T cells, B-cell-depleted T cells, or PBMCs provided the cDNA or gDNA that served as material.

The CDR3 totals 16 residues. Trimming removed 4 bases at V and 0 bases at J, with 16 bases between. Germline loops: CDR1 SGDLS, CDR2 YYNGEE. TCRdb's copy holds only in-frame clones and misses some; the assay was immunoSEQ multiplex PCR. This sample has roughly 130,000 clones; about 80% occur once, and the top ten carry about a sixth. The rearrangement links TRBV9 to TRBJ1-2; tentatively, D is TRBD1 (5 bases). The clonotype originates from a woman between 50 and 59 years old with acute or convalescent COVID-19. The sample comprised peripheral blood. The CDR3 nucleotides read TGTGCCAGCAGCCTAAACGCAGGGCCTTCTAACTATGGCTACACCTTC. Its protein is CASSLNAGPSNYGYTF. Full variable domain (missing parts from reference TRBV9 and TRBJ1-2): DSGVTQTPKHLITATGQRVTLRCSPRSGDLSVYWYQQSLDQGLQFLIQYYNGEERAKGNILERFSAQQFPDLHSELNLSSLELGDSALYFCASSLNAGPSNYGYTFGSGTRLTVV.